The entry below describes one T cell receptor (beta chain). Its antigen is not identified. V lost 6 bases and J 2 bases, leaving 10 bases between the germline ends. Germline V lookup: CDR1 SGHNT, CDR2 YENEEA. The CDR3 sequence is 13 residues long. The primer mix had 60 Vbeta and 13 Jbeta primers. Assay: immunoSEQ multiplex PCR; the TCRdb copy retains only in-frame clones and omits some. The sample has 150,000 to 200,000 clones; 70% to 85% are singletons. The data were taken from a study of cytomegalovirus exposure and HLA in healthy donors. The study's findings and limits: A list of roughly 180 TCR beta chains associated with cytomegalovirus was given.

The material sequenced was PBMCs. The sequence came from a man aged 18 to 29 in good health and CMV-seronegative. The chain links TRBV11-3 to TRBJ1-1; tentative D call: TRBD1 (5 bases). DNA of the CDR3: TGTGCCAGCAGTTCGGACACCAACACTGAAGCTTTCTTT. It is translated as CASSSDTNTEAFF.